These 10 T cell receptor beta chains were all obtained from the same sample, sequenced in a study of blood T cells in healthy people across ages (dated by TCRdb to between 2014 and 2017). The protocol used for the library was 5' RACE. A second PCR of 7 to 11 cycles was performed with a sample-barcoded 5' primer and a J-beta primer mix. TCRdb itself trimmed the public reads at Q25 with fastp, ran MiXCR and retained productive beta chains. Each entry merges the rows of one CDR3 protein and shows their most common DNA and genes. Present in this sample are around 1,900,000 distinct CDR3 sequences, about two fifths of which were seen just once. The top ten hold 20% to 25% of the sample. Sequencing was performed on blood. These receptor sequences come from a human donor in good health.

This clonotype was recorded many times. This sequence joins TRBV4-3 and TRBJ2-3; 9 nucleotides line up with TRBD2. The CDR3 contains 19 residues. V lost 1 base and J lost 4; bases outside the gene matches: 15. Germline loops: CDR1 LGHNA, CDR2 YSLEER. The chain's CDR3 is CASSQGGAGGPNRSDTQYF. Here the CDR3 DNA reads TGCGCCAGCAGCCAAGGAGGGGCGGGGGGGCCGAATCGCTCAGATACGCAGTATTTT.

The V gene is TRBV5-1, the J gene TRBJ1-2; no firm D call. Trimming stripped 3 bases from V and 4 bases from J, with 10 bases between. Per germline, CDR1 SGHRS and CDR2 YFSETQ. The CDR3 is 13 residues long. Here the CDR3 DNA reads TGCGCCAGCAGCTACGACACTTGCTATGGCTACACCTTC. It translates to CASSYDTCYGYTF.

V gene TRBV7-9 combines with J gene TRBJ2-3; TRBD2 agrees at 9 bases. V shed 7 bases and J 5 bases; nucleotides not matched to a gene: 13. The CDR3 runs to 16 residues. Germline CDR1 is SEHNR and CDR2 is FQNEAQ (reference sequence). CDR3 amino acids: CASTALAGAGLDTQYF. CDR3 nucleotide sequence: TGTGCCAGCACCGCCTTAGCGGGGGCCGGCTTAGATACGCAGTATTTT.

The V gene is TRBV12-3 or TRBV12-4, the J gene TRBJ2-1; unclear D gene. V shed 3 bases and J shed 9 bases, with 9 bases lying between them. The CDR3 is 12 amino acids. The CDR3, as DNA: TGTGCCAGCAGTTTTTTAAGCAGTGAGCAGTTCTTC. Protein: CASSFLSSEQFF.

V gene TRBV7-2 combines with J gene TRBJ2-7; D might be TRBD1 (6 bases). V lost 2 bases and J lost 10, with 15 bases in between. The CDR3 length is 13 residues. Looked up from germline, CDR1 is SGHTA and CDR2 is FQGNSA. The CDR3 region has the DNA TGTGCCAGCAGCTTACCTACTGGGACAACCCAGTACTTC. This encodes CASSLPTGTTQYF.

This chain uses TRBV25-1 with TRBJ2-3; TRBD1 is a possible D gene (5 bases). CDR3 length equals 14 residues. The V and J ends lost 5 bases and 5 bases respectively, with 14 bases between them. Germline-derived CDR1 and CDR2 are MGHDK and SYGVNS. This CDR3 reads CASSSGQGRDTQYF. DNA for the CDR3: TGTGCCAGCAGTTCGGGTCAGGGAAGAGATACGCAGTATTTT.

This clonotype turned up a few times. This chain uses TRBV6-5 with TRBJ2-4; 7 positions match TRBD1. Germline V gene lookup returns CDR1 MNHEY and CDR2 SVGAGI. V gave up 6 bases and J gave up 5 bases; unmatched junction bases: 13. This CDR3 region has 16 residues. The chain's CDR3 is CASRSGTEGPQNIQYF. The CDR3 nucleotides are TGTGCCAGCAGGTCCGGGACAGAAGGTCCCCAAAACATTCAGTACTTC.

In its sample, this clonotype was seen a few times. The V gene is TRBV12-3 or TRBV12-4, the J gene TRBJ1-1; D might be TRBD1 (6 bases). This CDR3 contains 13 residues. V lost 4 bases, J lost 7 bases, and 13 bases lay in between. The CDR3 spells CASSCRDTDEAFF. In DNA form, the CDR3 reads TGTGCCAGCAGTTGCCGGGACACCGATGAAGCTTTCTTT.

The chain links TRBV29-1 to TRBJ1-2; the D is unclear. The CDR3 contains 13 residues. Trimming cost V 0 bases and J 8 bases, with 13 bases left between them. Germline V lookup: CDR1 SQVTM, CDR2 ANQGSEA. The CDR3 loop reads CSVEDDFSGGYTF. The DNA for the CDR3 is TGCAGCGTTGAAGACGACTTTTCGGGAGGCTACACCTTC.

The chain links TRBV4-2 to TRBJ1-4; weak D call: TRBD1 (5 bases). Germline V gene sequence: CDR1 LGHNA, CDR2 YNFKEQ. V gave up 0 bases and J gave up 2 bases, with 7 bases separating them. The CDR3 is 15 residues long. The CDR3 reads CASSQDWGTNEKLFF. The CDR3 DNA sequence: TGTGCCAGCAGCCAAGATTGGGGGACTAATGAAAAACTGTTTTTT.